This entry features one T cell receptor (beta chain) sequence. Researchers ran the PCR with 60 Vbeta and 13 Jbeta primers. Profiling relied on immunoSEQ multiplex PCR, and the TCRdb table lists in-frame clones only, not all of them. The sample comprises 90,000 to 120,000 clones, about 74% of which are singletons, and 14% rests with the top ten. Germline loops: CDR1 SGHTA, CDR2 FQGNSA. The V gene lost 5 bases and the J gene lost 0 bases, with 17 bases spanning the gap. This CDR3 comprises 17 residues. The sample belongs to a study of cytomegalovirus exposure and HLA in healthy donors. The sequence came from a woman between 40 and 55 years old in good health and CMV-seropositive. V and J are TRBV7-2 and TRBJ2-1; D is perhaps TRBD2 (6 bases). Sequencing used PBMCs. The CDR3, as DNA: TGTGCCAGCAGCCCCCGACGGGGCGGGAACTCCTACAATGAGCAGTTCTTC. It is translated as CASSPRRGGNSYNEQFF.